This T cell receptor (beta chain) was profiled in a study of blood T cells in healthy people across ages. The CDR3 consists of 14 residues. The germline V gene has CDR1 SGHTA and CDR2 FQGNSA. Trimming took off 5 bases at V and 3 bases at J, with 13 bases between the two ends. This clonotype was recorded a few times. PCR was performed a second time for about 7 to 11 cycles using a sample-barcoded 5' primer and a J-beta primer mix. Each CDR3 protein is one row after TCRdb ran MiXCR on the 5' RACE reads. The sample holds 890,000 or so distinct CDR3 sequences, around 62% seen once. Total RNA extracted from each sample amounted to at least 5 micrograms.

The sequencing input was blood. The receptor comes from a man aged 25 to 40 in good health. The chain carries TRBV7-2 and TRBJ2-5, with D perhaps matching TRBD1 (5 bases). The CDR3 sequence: CASSQRTGEETQYF. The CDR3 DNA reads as TGTGCCAGCAGCCAGCGCACAGGAGAAGAGACCCAGTACTTC.